The source of this T cell receptor (beta chain) is a study of T cell responses to AZD1222 COVID-19 vaccine. Looking at the study overall: Second-dose intervals of approximately 4 or approximately 12 weeks were pooled.

Points from the study as a whole: A reported finding is that nearly half of spike-specific TCRs target unmutated variant regions. White British people made up most donors, females outnumbered males, and clonal diversity was possibly underestimated. Spike-specific TCRs gained breadth and depth after people received two AZD1222 doses.

Germline values: CDR1 LGHDT, CDR2 YNNKEL (reference sequence). The CDR3 length is 17 residues. Losses at the gene ends were 3 bases for V and 3 bases for J; bases not matched to a gene: 10. This table comes from immunoSEQ multiplex PCR, and its TCRdb copy is limited to in-frame clones, with some not included. The table includes about 140,000 clones, roughly nine tenths detected once. On this clone: Antigen: not known.

The source was peripheral blood, collected on day 0 of AZD1222 vaccination. The source is an adult in good health. This rearrangement joins TRBV3-1 (or the pseudogene TRBV3-2) to TRBJ2-2; 7 bases align to TRBD1. For the CDR3, the DNA is TGTGCCAGCAGCCACCTATCCACAGGGGCGGACACCGGGGAGCTGTTTTTT. Translation: CASSHLSTGADTGELFF.